Listed here is a single T cell receptor beta chain. This specimen comes from a study of blood T cell repertoires in COVID-19. Original processing methods: Nucleated cell number was recorded as an estimate derived from reference gene primer amplification. TCRdb keeps only in-frame clones here, not all; method: immunoSEQ multiplex PCR. D and trimming come from the DNA, and the V and J calls and clone size come from that table. The sample has about 370,000 clones, roughly nine tenths seen once. The specimen sequenced was PBMCs or T cells enriched from blood (not recorded which). The receptor was isolated from a woman in her 30s who had recovered from COVID-19.

Written as DNA, the CDR3 is TGTGCCAGCAGTTCAGGGGGCGCCGGGGAGCTGTTTTTT. The encoded protein is CASSSGGAGELFF. This chain uses TRBV7-9 with TRBJ2-2; TRBD1 agrees at 8 bases. This CDR3 has 13 amino acids. J gave up 6 bases and V 6 bases, and 3 bases lay outside the gene matches. Germline V gene lookup returns CDR1 SEHNR and CDR2 FQNEAQ (reference sequence). The variable domain in full, completed from reference TRBV7-9 and TRBJ2-2, reads DTGVSQNPRHKITKRGQNVTFRCDPISEHNRLYWYRQTLGQGPEFLTYFQNEAQLEKSRLLSDRFSAERPKGSFSTLEIQRTEQGDSAMYLCASSSGGAGELFFGEGSRLTVL.